Following are 23 T cell receptor beta chains from one sample sequenced in a study of T cell repertoires in cytomegalovirus infection. TCRdb re-derived calls from the reads in MiXCR, one entry per CDR3 protein. The table shows around 740,000 distinct CDR3 sequences, with 35% occurring only once. Material for sequencing was PBMCs. The receptors were gathered from a human donor in good health (CMV status not recorded). Some clones in this sample may be carry-over from other donors' samples.

This chain joins TRBV15 and TRBJ1-5; 8 bases are shared with TRBD1. V lost 1 base, J lost 3 bases, and 8 bases stayed unmatched. Looked up from germline, CDR1 is LNHNV and CDR2 is YYDKDF (reference sequence). This CDR3 has 17 amino acids. Here the CDR3 DNA reads TGTGCCACCAGCAGAGGGCCATTGGGACAGGACAATCAGCCCCAGCATTTT. It translates to CATSRGPLGQDNQPQHF.

The table lists this clonotype with many counts. The chain couples TRBV7-2 to TRBJ1-2; perhaps TRBD1 as D (5 bases). The CDR3 contains 14 residues. In germline, CDR1 is SGHTA, CDR2 FQGNSA. The V and J ends lost 5 bases and 8 bases respectively, with 18 bases between them. The chain's CDR3 is CASSPQWGGVGYTF. CDR3 in DNA: TGTGCCAGCAGCCCGCAGTGGGGAGGGGTGGGCTACACCTTC. Full variable domain (remainder filled in from reference TRBV7-2 and TRBJ1-2): GAGVSQSPSNKVTEKGKDVELRCDPISGHTALYWYRQSLGQGLEFLIYFQGNSAPDKSGLPSDRFSAERTGGSVSTLTIQRTQQEDSAVYLCASSPQWGGVGYTFGSGTRLTVV.

This clonotype appeared a few times. The chain carries TRBV28 and TRBJ2-5; possibly TRBD1 for D (6 bases). CDR3 length equals 12 residues. The germline V gene encodes CDR1 MDHEN and CDR2 SYDVKM. V was shortened by 7 bases and J by 4 bases, with 10 bases between the two germline ends. The CDR3 DNA sequence: TGTGCCAGCACCACAGGGACAGAGACCCAGTACTTC. It yields the protein CASTTGTETQYF.

The rearrangement joins TRBV6-4 to TRBJ2-1, with 12 bases aligning to TRBD1. The CDR3 runs 14 residues. Germline values: CDR1 MRHNA, CDR2 SNTAGT. V lost 4 bases and J lost 8; bases outside the gene matches: 3. The CDR3 nucleotides read TGTGCCAGCAGTGCCGGGACAGGGGGCGATGAGCAGTTCTTC. Translation: CASSAGTGGDEQFF.

This clonotype was observed a few times. The CDR3 loop reads CASSARGGMFF. The CDR3 nucleotides are TGTGCCAGCAGCGCTCGGGGGGGCATGTTCTTC. This chain connects TRBV11-1 to TRBJ2-1, with 8 bases lining up with TRBD2. Germline values: CDR1 SGHAT, CDR2 FQDESV (reference sequence). This CDR3 contains 11 residues. Unmatched junction bases numbered 6, after V lost 5 bases and J lost 15 bases.

This clonotype was observed a few times. This chain connects TRBV7-6 to TRBJ2-7, with 12 positions matching TRBD2. The germline V gene has CDR1 SGHVS and CDR2 FNYEAQ. This CDR3 has 18 amino acids. V shed 2 bases and J 6 bases; nucleotides not matched to a gene: 14. The CDR3 region has the DNA TGTGCCAGCAGCTTATCTAGCGGGAGGGCCTCTCGTCTGTCCGAGCAGTACTTC. Translating gives CASSLSSGRASRLSEQYF.

As concerns this clonotype: This CDR3 is missing its conserved last phenylalanine or tryptophan, likely due to a read error. V usage is TRBV7-9 and J usage is TRBJ2-7, with D possibly being TRBD2 (6 bases). V lost 1 base and J 3 bases, leaving 7 bases between the germline ends. The CDR3 contains 13 residues. Germline-derived CDR1 and CDR2 are SEHNR and FQNEAQ (reference sequence). CDR3: CASSLGDFYEQYL. DNA for the CDR3: TGTGCCAGCAGCTTAGGGGACTTCTACGAGCAGTACTTA.

V is TRBV28 and J is TRBJ1-5; TRBD1 agrees at 7 bases. Trimming removed 5 bases from V and 0 bases from J; junction bases left unmatched: 13. This CDR3 comprises 18 residues. Germline-derived CDR1 and CDR2 are MDHEN and SYDVKM. The CDR3 sequence: CASSAGTVPVYSNQPQHF. The CDR3 region has the DNA TGTGCCAGCAGTGCCGGGACAGTGCCCGTCTATAGCAATCAGCCCCAGCATTTT.

This sequence joins TRBV4-1 and TRBJ2-1, with TRBD2 identical over 8 bases. Looked up from germline, CDR1 is MGHRA and CDR2 is YSYEKL. V shed 2 bases and J 8 bases; nucleotides not matched to a gene: 8. CDR3 length equals 15 residues. CDR3 protein: CASSQTGGVLYEQFF. The CDR3 DNA follows: TGCGCCAGCAGCCAAACGGGGGGGGTGTTGTATGAGCAGTTCTTC.

The chain recombines TRBV12-3 or TRBV12-4 with TRBJ2-5; 8 nucleotides align to TRBD2. V shed 7 bases and J 3 bases; nucleotides not matched to a gene: 19. This CDR3 comprises 18 residues. The CDR3 region has the DNA TGTGCCAGCATCATGGAACTAGTCGAAACCGGGGGGGAAGAGACCCAGTACTTC. It encodes CASIMELVETGGEETQYF.

The chain employs TRBV28 and TRBJ1-2, with D tentatively TRBD1 (6 bases). CDR1 and CDR2 (germline): MDHEN, SYDVKM. V lost 10 bases and J lost 4, with 13 bases in between. The CDR3 runs 12 residues. CDR3 in amino acids: CATGGFSYGYTF. CDR3 nucleotides: TGTGCCACCGGGGGCTTCAGCTATGGCTACACCTTC.

This clonotype was observed a handful of times. The chain couples TRBV11-2 to TRBJ1-6; 9 bases line up with TRBD1. V lost 6 bases, J lost 10 bases, and 10 bases stayed unmatched. This CDR3 region has 15 residues. CDR1 is SGHAT and CDR2 is FQNNGV in the germline V gene. The CDR3 protein is CASRQTTGGRSPLHF. CDR3 DNA sequence: TGTGCCAGCAGACAAACCACAGGGGGCCGGTCACCCCTCCACTTT.

The sample holds a few counts of this clonotype. The chain recombines TRBV7-8 with TRBJ2-1; weak D call: TRBD2 (5 bases). The V end was cut by 7 bases, the J end by 0 bases, with 10 bases between. Germline CDR1 SGHVS, CDR2 FQNEAQ. This CDR3 comprises 14 residues. CDR3 nucleotide sequence: TGTGCCAGCACACGGGGTGGCTCCTACAATGAGCAGTTCTTC. Its protein is CASTRGGSYNEQFF.

The chain combines TRBV29-1 with TRBJ2-5, with 7 bases lining up with TRBD2. CDR3 length: 13 residues. With 6 bases clipped from V and 4 bases from J, the junction kept 8 bases outside the gene matches. Germline CDR1 and CDR2: SQVTM and ANQGSEA. CDR3 nucleotides: TGCAGCGTCGCCGGACTAGAGGGAGAGACCCAGTACTTC. Its protein product is CSVAGLEGETQYF.

This clonotype came up a few times. The J gene is TRBJ1-1, the V gene TRBV28, with unresolved D. The V end lost 2 bases, the J end lost 2 bases, and 9 bases lay between the germline ends. Germline V gene sequence: CDR1 MDHEN, CDR2 SYDVKM. The CDR3 spans 14 residues. The CDR3 spells CASSLQPINTEAFF. CDR3 coding DNA: TGTGCCAGCAGTTTACAGCCAATAAACACTGAAGCTTTCTTT.

The V call is TRBV28, the J call TRBJ2-7; TRBD2 matches at 9 bases. The ends lost 9 bases at V and 3 bases at J; junction bases unmatched: 12. The CDR3 sequence is 15 residues long. Germline-derived CDR1 and CDR2 are MDHEN and SYDVKM. This CDR3 is CARSPVAGAFYEQYF. In DNA, the CDR3 is TGTGCCAGAAGCCCAGTAGCGGGAGCTTTCTACGAGCAGTACTTC.

This clonotype was seen a few times. This chain connects TRBV7-2 to TRBJ1-6; D not resolved. In germline, CDR1 is SGHTA, CDR2 FQGNSA. V was trimmed by 1 base and J by 8 bases, leaving 6 bases between them. CDR3 length equals 13 residues. This CDR3 is CASSLGEDSPLHF. CDR3 in DNA: TGTGCCAGCAGCTTAGGCGAGGATTCACCCCTCCACTTT.

Regarding this clonotype: The junction does not match germline at one end; this may be a read error. The chain carries TRBV10-3 and TRBJ2-3; 11 bases agree with TRBD2. The CDR3 extends over 15 amino acids. Per the germline V gene, CDR1 is ENHRY and CDR2 is SYGVKD. The CDR3 here is CATSSGRVGTDTQYF. In DNA, the CDR3 is TGTGCCACCAGTAGCGGGAGGGTGGGCACAGATACGCAGTATTTT.

The genes are TRBV12-3 or TRBV12-4 and TRBJ1-2; D is unclear. V was clipped by 3 bases and J by 5 bases, with 13 bases between them. CDR3 size: 14 residues. CDR3 protein: CASSFRTDRYGYTF. CDR3 in DNA: TGTGCCAGCAGTTTTCGAACGGATCGGTATGGCTACACCTTC.

This clonotype was seen many times. The rearrangement links TRBV12-3 or TRBV12-4 to TRBJ1-6, with 9 bases matching TRBD1. The CDR3 loop spans 15 amino acids. The V and J ends lost 3 bases and 7 bases, in that order; junction bases with no gene match: 4. CDR3: CASSFRTGENSPLHF. CDR3 DNA sequence: TGTGCCAGCAGTTTCCGGACAGGGGAAAATTCACCCCTCCACTTT.

The sample holds a few counts of this clonotype. The chain is built from TRBV7-9 and TRBJ1-5; 8 bases fit TRBD1. Germline V lookup: CDR1 SEHNR, CDR2 FQNEAQ (reference sequence). The CDR3 spans 16 residues. V was pared by 1 base and J by 4 bases, with 6 bases of the junction left unmatched. The DNA for the CDR3 is TGTGCCAGCAGCTTAGGAGACAGGGGCCTTAATCAGCCCCAGCATTTT. Protein: CASSLGDRGLNQPQHF.

This clonotype appeared a few times. The chain couples TRBV11-2 to TRBJ1-1, with a tentative D call TRBD1 (6 bases). Germline lookup yields CDR1 SGHAT and CDR2 FQNNGV. V shed 5 bases and J shed 1 base, with 14 bases lying between them. The CDR3 is made up of 15 amino acids. CDR3 in amino acids: CASSQAGAPNTEAFF. The DNA of the CDR3 is TGTGCCAGCAGCCAAGCGGGGGCGCCGAACACTGAAGCTTTCTTT. Drawing the rest from reference TRBV11-2 and TRBJ1-1, the complete variable domain is EAGVAQSPRYKIIEKRQSVAFWCNPISGHATLYWYQQILGQGPKLLIQFQNNGVVDDSQLPKDRFSAERLKGVDSTLKIQPAKLEDSAVYLCASSQAGAPNTEAFFGQGTRLTVV.

The chain carries TRBV4-1 and TRBJ1-2; 8 bases are a match to TRBD1. From germline, CDR1 is MGHRA and CDR2 YSYEKL. The ends lost 11 bases at V and 4 bases at J; junction bases unmatched: 9. There are 13 residues in the CDR3. The CDR3 nucleotides read TGCGCCCCCCCCAGGGGGCTTTGCTATGGCTACACCTTC. Translating it yields CAPPRGLCYGYTF.